This T cell receptor (beta chain) was captured in a study of regulatory T cells in long-lasting Graves disease. Whole-study findings and limits: Tissue studied was limited to peripheral blood, excluding thyroid tissue.

The time point: newly diagnosed GD, antithyroid drugs for less than 3 months. Isolated PBMC RNA provided the starting material for the TCR library. Under American Thyroid Association guidelines, Graves' disease was diagnosed. This clonotype was counted at least ten times. Antigen: not known. Building the TCR beta libraries relied on iRepertoire HTBI primers, and CDR3 regions underwent Arm-PCR. TCRdb fed the multiplex PCR reads into MiXCR, producing one record per CDR3 protein. This repertoire shows hundreds of thousands of distinct CDR3 sequences, about 15% found once; its top ten account for 20% to 25%. These data also featured in a second study, about T cells in Graves' hyperthyroidism and ophthalmopathy. As that study records: Researchers barred patients who had uncontrolled infection, other autoimmune disease, pregnancy or lactation.

This TCR was sampled from a woman in her forties or fifties with Graves disease. Sequencing was performed on peripheral blood mononuclear cells (PBMCs), taken at new diagnosis, from a patient treated with antithyroid drugs.

The CDR3 is CASSTPTGTGSTVTQYF. CDR3 bases: TGTGCCAGCAGTACACCTACCGGGACAGGCAGCACAGTCACGCAGTATTTT. J is TRBJ2-3 and V is TRBV6-2 or TRBV6-3, with 8 bases aligning to TRBD1. Germline CDR1 MNHEY, CDR2 SVGEGT. The CDR3 runs 17 residues. V dropped 5 bases and J dropped 9; count of bases not matched to a gene: 19.